The entry below gives a single T cell receptor beta chain sequence along with its context. Trimming removed 1 base from V and 7 bases from J; junction bases left unmatched: 1. The CDR3 consists of 14 residues. Germline V gene sequence: CDR1 SGHVS, CDR2 FQNEAQ. Sorting of CD4+ naive, central memory, regulatory and stem cell-like memory cells was performed via CD45RO/CCR7/CD25/CD127/CD95/CD27. Expressed TCRB transcripts were sequenced after all isolated RNA was converted to cDNA. TCRdb keeps only in-frame clones here, not all; method: immunoSEQ multiplex PCR. The sample comprises around 340,000 clones, around 8% of which are singletons, and 0.44% rests with the top ten. The data belong to a study of beta chain features in type 1 diabetes. Study-wide context: Sorted cell examination encompassed approximately 110 million cells across all samples.

The source material was central memory CD4+ T cells from blood. The clonotype was recovered from a woman between 18 and 29 years old in good health. This sequence joins TRBV7-8 and TRBJ2-2; 9 nucleotides agree with TRBD1. The CDR3 nucleotides are TGTGCCAGCAGCTTAGGGACAGGGGACGGGGAGCTGTTTTTT. Its translation: CASSLGTGDGELFF. The complete variable domain, with remaining parts taken from reference TRBV7-8 and TRBJ2-2, reads GAGVSQSPRYKVAKRGQDVALRCDPISGHVSLFWYQQALGQGPEFLTYFQNEAQLDKSGLPSDRFFAERPEGSVSTLKIQRTQQEDSAVYLCASSLGTGDGELFFGEGSRLTVL.